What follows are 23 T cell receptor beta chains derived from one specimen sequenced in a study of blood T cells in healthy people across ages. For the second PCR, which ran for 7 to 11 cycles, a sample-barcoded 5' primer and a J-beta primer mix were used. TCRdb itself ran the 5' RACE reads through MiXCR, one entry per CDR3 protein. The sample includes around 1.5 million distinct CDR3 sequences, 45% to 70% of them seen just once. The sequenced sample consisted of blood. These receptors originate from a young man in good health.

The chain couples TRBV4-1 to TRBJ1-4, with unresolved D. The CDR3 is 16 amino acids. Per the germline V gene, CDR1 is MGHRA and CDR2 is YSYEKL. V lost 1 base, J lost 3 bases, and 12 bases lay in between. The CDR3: CASSQVPATSNEKLFF. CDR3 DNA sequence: TGCGCCAGCAGCCAAGTACCAGCGACATCTAATGAAAAACTGTTTTTT.

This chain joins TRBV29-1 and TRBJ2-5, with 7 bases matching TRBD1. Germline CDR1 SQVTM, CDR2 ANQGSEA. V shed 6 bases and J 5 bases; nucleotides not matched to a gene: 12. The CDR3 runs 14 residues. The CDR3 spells CSVNTGARGETQYF. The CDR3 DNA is TGCAGCGTGAATACAGGGGCGCGAGGGGAGACCCAGTACTTC.

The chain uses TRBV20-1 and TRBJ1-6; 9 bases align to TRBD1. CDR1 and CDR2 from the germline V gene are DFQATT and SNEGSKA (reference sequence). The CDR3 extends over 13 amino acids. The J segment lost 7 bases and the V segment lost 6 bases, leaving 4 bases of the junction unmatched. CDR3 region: CSAAGQGNSPLHF. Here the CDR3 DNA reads TGCAGTGCAGCTGGACAGGGGAATTCACCCCTCCACTTT.

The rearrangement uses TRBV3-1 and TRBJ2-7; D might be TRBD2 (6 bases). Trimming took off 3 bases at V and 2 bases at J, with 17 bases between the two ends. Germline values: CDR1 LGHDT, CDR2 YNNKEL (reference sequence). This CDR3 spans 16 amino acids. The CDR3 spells CASSQSPGRTPYEQYF. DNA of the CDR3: TGTGCCAGCAGCCAGTCCCCTGGGAGGACGCCCTACGAGCAGTACTTC.

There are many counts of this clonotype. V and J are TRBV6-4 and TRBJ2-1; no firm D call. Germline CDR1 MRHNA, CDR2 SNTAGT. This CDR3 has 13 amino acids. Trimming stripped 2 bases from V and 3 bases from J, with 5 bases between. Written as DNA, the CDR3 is TGTGCCAGCAGTGACAGGGACTACAATGAGCAGTTCTTC. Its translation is CASSDRDYNEQFF.

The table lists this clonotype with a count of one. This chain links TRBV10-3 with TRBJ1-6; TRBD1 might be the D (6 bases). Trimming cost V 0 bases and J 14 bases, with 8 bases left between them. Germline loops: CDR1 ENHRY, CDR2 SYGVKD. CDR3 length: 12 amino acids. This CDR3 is CAISESGAALHF. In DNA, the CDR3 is TGTGCCATCAGTGAGTCGGGGGCGGCCCTCCACTTT.

The CDR3 protein is CASSTTGAASYEQYF. The CDR3 DNA reads TGTGCCAGCAGTACAACAGGGGCCGCGTCCTACGAGCAGTACTTC. The chain recombines TRBV27 with TRBJ2-7; TRBD1 matches at 7 bases. The CDR3 consists of 15 residues. Germline assignment: CDR1 MNHEY and CDR2 SMNVEV (reference sequence). The trim removed 5 bases at V and 1 base at J, leaving 8 bases unmatched.

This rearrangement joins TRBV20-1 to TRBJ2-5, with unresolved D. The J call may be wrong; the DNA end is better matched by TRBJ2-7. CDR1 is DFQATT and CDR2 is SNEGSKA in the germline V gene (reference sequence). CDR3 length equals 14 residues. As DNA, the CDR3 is TGCAGTGCTAGTCGAGCTCGGGCAGAATACGAGCAGTACTTC. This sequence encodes CSASRARAEYEQYF.

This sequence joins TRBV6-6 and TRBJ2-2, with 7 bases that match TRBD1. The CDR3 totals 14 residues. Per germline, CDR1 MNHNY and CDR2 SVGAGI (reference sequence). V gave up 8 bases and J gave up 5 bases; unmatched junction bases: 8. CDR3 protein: CASERQGQTGELFF. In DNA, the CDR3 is TGTGCCAGCGAAAGACAGGGTCAAACCGGGGAGCTGTTTTTT.

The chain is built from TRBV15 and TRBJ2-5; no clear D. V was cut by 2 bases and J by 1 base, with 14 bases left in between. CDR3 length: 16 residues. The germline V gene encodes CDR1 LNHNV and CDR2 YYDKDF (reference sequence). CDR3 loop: CATSRNSVEVQETQYF. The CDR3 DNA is TGTGCCACCAGCAGAAATTCTGTGGAAGTCCAAGAGACCCAGTACTTC.

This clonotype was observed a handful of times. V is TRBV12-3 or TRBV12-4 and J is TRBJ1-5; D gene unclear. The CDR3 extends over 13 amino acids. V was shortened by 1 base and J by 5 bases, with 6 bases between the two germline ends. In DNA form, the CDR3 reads TGTGCCAGCAGTTTAGAGGGAGATCAGCCCCAGCATTTT. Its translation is CASSLEGDQPQHF.

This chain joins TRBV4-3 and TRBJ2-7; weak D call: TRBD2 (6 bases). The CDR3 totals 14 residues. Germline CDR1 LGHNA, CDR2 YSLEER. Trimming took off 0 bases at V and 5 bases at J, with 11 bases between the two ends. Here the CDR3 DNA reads TGCGCCAGCAGCCAAGATTCGGGGGACGACGAGCAGTACTTC. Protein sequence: CASSQDSGDDEQYF.

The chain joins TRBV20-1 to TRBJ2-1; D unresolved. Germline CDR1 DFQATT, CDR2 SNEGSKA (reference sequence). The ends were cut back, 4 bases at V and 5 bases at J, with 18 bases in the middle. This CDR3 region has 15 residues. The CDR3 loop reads CSATQIQVLNNEQFF. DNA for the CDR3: TGCAGTGCTACCCAGATTCAAGTACTTAACAATGAGCAGTTCTTC.

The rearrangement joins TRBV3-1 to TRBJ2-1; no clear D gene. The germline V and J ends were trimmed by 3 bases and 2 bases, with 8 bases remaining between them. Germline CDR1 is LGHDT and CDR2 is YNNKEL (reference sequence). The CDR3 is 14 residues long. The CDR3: CASSQGNPYNEQFF. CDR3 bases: TGTGCCAGCAGCCAGGGAAACCCCTACAATGAGCAGTTCTTC.

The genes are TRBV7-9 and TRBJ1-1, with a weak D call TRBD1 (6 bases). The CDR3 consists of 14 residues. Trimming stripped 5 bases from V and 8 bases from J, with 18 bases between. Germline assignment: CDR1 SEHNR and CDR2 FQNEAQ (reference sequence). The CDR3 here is CASSTQGWVPEAFF. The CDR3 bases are TGTGCCAGCAGCACCCAGGGGTGGGTCCCGGAAGCTTTCTTT. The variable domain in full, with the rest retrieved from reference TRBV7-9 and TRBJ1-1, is DTGVSQNPRHKITKRGQNVTFRCDPISEHNRLYWYRQTLGQGPEFLTYFQNEAQLEKSRLLSDRFSAERPKGSFSTLEIQRTEQGDSAMYLCASSTQGWVPEAFFGQGTRLTVV.

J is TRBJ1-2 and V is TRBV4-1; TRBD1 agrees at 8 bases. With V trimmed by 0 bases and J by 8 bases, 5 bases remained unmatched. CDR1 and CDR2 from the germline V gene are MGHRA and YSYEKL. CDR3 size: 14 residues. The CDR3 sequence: CASSQDQGAKGYTF. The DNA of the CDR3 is TGCGCCAGCAGCCAAGATCAGGGGGCGAAAGGCTACACCTTC.

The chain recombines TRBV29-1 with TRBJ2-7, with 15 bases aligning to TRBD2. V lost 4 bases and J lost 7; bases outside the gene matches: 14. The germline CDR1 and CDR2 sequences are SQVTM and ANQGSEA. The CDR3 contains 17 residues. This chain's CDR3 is CSVVPGTSGRTEGEQYF. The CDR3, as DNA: TGCAGCGTTGTTCCCGGGACTAGCGGGAGGACTGAGGGTGAGCAGTACTTC.

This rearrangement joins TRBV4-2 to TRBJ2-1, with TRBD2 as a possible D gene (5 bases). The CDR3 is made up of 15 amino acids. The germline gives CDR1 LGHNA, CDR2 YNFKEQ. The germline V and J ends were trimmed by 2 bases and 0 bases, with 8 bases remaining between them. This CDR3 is CASSQTRDSYNEQFF. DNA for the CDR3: TGTGCCAGCAGCCAAACCCGGGACTCCTACAATGAGCAGTTCTTC.

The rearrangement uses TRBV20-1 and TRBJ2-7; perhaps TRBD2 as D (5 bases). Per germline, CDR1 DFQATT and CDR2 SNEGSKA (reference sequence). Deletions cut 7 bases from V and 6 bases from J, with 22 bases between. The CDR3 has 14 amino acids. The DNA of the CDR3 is TGCAGTGTCCCGAATCCTTCCATTGCGGGCGAGCAGTACTTC. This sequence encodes CSVPNPSIAGEQYF.

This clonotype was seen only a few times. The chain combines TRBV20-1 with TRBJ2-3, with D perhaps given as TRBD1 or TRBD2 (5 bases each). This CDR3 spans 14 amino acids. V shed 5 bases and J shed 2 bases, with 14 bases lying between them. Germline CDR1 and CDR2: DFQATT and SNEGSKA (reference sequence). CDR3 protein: CSAPGPTYTDTQYF. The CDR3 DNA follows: TGCAGTGCTCCGGGACCAACCTACACAGATACGCAGTATTTT.

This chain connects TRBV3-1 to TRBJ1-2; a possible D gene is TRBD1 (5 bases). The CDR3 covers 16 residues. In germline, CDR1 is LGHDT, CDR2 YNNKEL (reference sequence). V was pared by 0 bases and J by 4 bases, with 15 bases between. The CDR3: CASSQDPAGVPYGYTF. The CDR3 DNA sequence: TGTGCCAGCAGCCAAGATCCAGCGGGGGTCCCCTATGGCTACACCTTC.

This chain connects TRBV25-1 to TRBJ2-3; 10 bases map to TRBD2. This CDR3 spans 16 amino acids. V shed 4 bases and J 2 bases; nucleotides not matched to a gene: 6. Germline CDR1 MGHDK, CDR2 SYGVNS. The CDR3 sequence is CASSVGLADYTDTQYF. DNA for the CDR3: TGTGCCAGCAGTGTCGGACTAGCGGATTACACAGATACGCAGTATTTT.

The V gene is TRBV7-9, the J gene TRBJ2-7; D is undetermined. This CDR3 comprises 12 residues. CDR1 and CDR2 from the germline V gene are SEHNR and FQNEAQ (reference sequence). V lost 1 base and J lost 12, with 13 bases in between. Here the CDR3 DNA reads TGTGCCAGCAGCTTAGATGGACGGCGTGTGTACTTC. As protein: CASSLDGRRVYF.